The clone carrying this TCR beta chain was observed a few times. Its antigen is as yet unknown. TCRdb passed the RT-PCR reads through MiXCR, listing each CDR3 protein once. This table has roughly 700,000 distinct CDR3 sequences, roughly 14% appearing once. This sample was included in a study of response to subunit inactivated influenza vaccine. Notes on the study in general: New T cells are recruited in small numbers by each seasonal influenza vaccination, according to the authors' suggestion.

The clonotype comes from a man aged 45-65 years who received an inactivated influenza vaccine. The source material was PBMCs from blood, sampled 14 days before vaccination.

CDR3 nucleotides: TGTGCCAGCAGCTTAGGAGCCCAGGGTACGGAGACCCAGTACTTC. Residues: CASSLGAQGTETQYF. The rearrangement links TRBV7-8 to TRBJ2-5; tentative D call: TRBD1 (5 bases). CDR1 is SGHVS, CDR2 FQNEAQ, per germline. V was cut by 1 base and J by 5 bases, with 14 bases left in between. There are 15 residues in the CDR3.